This T cell receptor (beta chain) was identified during a study of cytomegalovirus exposure and HLA in healthy donors. Concerning this clone itself: Its antigen is not identified.

Study outcomes and limitations: Investigators reported 150 to 200 TCR beta chains as tied to cytomegalovirus. In the 130 or so validation repertoires, a later analysis found that first-cohort TCR clusters tended to co-occur. In vitro checks showed that a few CMV-associated chains really do target CMV antigens. Cytomegalovirus status was reportedly diagnosed by the classifier with high specificity and sensitivity.

V lost 6 bases to trimming and J lost 3 bases; unmatched junction nucleotides: 6. This CDR3 has 14 residues. Looked up from germline, CDR1 is MDHEN and CDR2 is SYDVKM. Sequenced by immunoSEQ multiplex PCR; TCRdb stores in-frame clones only, minus some. Seen here are fewer than 400,000 clones, more than 80% observed once, and the top ten hold about 0.8%. The rearrangement uses TRBV28 and TRBJ2-7; 9 bases match TRBD2. This TCR derives from a woman between 18 and 29 years old in good health and CMV-seronegative. Sequencing was performed on PBMCs. The CDR3 nucleotides read TGTGCCAGCAGCATACTAGCGGGTGGCTACGAGCAGTACTTC. This codes for CASSILAGGYEQYF.